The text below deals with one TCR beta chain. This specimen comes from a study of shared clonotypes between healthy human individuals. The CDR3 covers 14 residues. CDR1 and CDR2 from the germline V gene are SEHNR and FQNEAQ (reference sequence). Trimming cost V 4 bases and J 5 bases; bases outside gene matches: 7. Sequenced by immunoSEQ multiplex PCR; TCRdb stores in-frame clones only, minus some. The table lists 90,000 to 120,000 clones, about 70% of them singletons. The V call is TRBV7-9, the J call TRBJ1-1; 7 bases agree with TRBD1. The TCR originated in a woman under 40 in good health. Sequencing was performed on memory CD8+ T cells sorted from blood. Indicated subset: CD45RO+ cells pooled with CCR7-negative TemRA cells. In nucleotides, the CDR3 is TGTGCCAGCAGCTCGGGACAGCCGGGGACTGAAGCTTTCTTT. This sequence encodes CASSSGQPGTEAFF.